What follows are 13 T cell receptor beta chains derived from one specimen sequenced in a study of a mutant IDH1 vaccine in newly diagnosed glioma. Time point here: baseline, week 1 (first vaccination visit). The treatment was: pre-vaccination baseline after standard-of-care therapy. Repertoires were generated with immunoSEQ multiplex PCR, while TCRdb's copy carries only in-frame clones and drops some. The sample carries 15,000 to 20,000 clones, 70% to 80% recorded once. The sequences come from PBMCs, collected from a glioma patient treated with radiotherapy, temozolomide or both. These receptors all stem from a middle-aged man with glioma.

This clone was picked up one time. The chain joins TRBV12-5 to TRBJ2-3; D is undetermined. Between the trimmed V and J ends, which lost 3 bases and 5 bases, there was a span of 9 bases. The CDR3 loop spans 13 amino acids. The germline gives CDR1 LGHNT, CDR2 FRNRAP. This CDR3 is CASGLEVIDTQYF. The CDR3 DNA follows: TGTGCTAGTGGTTTAGAAGTAATAGATACGCAGTATTTT.

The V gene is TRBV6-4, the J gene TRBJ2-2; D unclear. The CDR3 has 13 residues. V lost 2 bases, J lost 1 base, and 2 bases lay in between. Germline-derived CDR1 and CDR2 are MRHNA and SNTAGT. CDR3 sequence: CASSDGNTGELFF. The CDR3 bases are TGTGCCAGCAGTGACGGGAACACCGGGGAGCTGTTTTTT.

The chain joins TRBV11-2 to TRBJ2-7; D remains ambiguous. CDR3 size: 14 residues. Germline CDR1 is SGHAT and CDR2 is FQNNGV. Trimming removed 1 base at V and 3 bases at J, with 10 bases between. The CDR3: CASSLGPRDYEQYF. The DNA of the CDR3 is TGTGCCAGCAGCTTAGGTCCCAGAGACTACGAGCAGTACTTC.

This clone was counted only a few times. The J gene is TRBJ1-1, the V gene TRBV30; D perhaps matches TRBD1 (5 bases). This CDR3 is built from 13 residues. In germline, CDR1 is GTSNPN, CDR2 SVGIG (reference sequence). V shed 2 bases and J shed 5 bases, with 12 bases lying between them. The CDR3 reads CAWSRSRGTEAFF. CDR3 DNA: TGTGCCTGGAGTCGATCTCGGGGGACTGAAGCTTTCTTT.

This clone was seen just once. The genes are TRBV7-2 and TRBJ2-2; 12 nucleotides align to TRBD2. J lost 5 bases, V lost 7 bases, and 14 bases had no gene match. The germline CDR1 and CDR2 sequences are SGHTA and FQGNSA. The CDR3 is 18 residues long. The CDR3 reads CASIPDAPLAGGTGELFF. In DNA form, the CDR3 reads TGTGCCAGCATCCCCGATGCCCCACTAGCGGGAGGTACCGGGGAGCTGTTTTTT. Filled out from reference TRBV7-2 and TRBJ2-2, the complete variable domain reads GAGVSQSPSNKVTEKGKDVELRCDPISGHTALYWYRQSLGQGLEFLIYFQGNSAPDKSGLPSDRFSAERTGGSVSTLTIQRTQQEDSAVYLCASIPDAPLAGGTGELFFGEGSRLTVL.

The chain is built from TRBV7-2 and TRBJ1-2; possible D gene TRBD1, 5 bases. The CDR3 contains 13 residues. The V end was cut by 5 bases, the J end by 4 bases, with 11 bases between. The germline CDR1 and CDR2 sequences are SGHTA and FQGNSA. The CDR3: CASSTEGLYGYTF. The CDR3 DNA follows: TGTGCCAGCAGCACGGAGGGACTCTATGGCTACACCTTC. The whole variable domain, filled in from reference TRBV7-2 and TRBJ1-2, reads GAGVSQSPSNKVTEKGKDVELRCDPISGHTALYWYRQSLGQGLEFLIYFQGNSAPDKSGLPSDRFSAERTGGSVSTLTIQRTQQEDSAVYLCASSTEGLYGYTFGSGTRLTVV.

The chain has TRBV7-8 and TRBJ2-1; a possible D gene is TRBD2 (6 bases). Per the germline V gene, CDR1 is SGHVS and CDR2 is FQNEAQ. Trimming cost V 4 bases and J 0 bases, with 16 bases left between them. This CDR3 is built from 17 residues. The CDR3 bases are TGTGCCAGCAGCTGGTTGGGACTCCAAAGCTCCTACAATGAGCAGTTCTTC. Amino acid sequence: CASSWLGLQSSYNEQFF.

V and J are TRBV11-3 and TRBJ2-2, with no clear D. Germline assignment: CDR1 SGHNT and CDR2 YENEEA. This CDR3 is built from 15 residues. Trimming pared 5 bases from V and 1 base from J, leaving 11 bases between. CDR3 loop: CASSPKLQNTGELFF. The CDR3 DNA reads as TGTGCCAGCAGCCCTAAGCTTCAGAACACCGGGGAGCTGTTTTTT.

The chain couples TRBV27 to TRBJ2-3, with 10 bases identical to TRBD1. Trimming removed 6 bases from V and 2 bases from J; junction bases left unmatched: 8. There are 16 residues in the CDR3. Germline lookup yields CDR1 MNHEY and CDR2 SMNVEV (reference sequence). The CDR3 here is CASRDRTGGVTDTQYF. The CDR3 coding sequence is TGTGCCAGCAGGGACCGGACAGGGGGAGTCACAGATACGCAGTATTTT.

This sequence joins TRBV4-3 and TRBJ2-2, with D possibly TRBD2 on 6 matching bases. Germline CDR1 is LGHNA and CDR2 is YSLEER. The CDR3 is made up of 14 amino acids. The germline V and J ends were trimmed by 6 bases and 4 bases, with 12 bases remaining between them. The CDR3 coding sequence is TGCGCCAGCAGGACACGGGGGATCACCGGGGAGCTGTTTTTT. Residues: CASRTRGITGELFF.

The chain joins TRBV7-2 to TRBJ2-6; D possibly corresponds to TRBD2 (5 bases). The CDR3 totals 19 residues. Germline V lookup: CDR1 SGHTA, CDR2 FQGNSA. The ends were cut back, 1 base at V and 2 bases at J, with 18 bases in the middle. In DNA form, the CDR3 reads TGTGCCAGCAGCTTAGATGAGGGCTTCATTAGGCCTGGGGCCAACGTCCTGACTTTC. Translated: CASSLDEGFIRPGANVLTF.

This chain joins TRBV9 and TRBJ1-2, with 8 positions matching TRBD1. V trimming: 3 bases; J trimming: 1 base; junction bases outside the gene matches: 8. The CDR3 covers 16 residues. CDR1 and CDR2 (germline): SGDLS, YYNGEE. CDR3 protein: CASSAGRGLVNYGYTF. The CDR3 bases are TGTGCCAGCAGCGCAGGCAGGGGGCTAGTTAACTATGGCTACACCTTC.

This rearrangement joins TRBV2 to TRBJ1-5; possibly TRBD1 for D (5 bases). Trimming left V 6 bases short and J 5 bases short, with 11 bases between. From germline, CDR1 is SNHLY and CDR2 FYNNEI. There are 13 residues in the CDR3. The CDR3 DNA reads TGTGCCAGCAGGGGGGAGCATGATCAGCCCCAGCATTTT. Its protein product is CASRGEHDQPQHF.